The next 9 T cell receptor beta chains were all read from a single sample in a study of vaccination effects on CD4 cells after COVID-19. The ViraFEST assay expanded antigen-specific CD4+ T cells with viral peptide pools before sequencing. Following culture for about 11 days, CD4+ T cells were isolated. The study found no prior SARS-CoV-2 infection in the vaccine recipients, who tested negative for nucleocapsid antibodies. The antigens for these receptors are not known. TCRdb keeps only in-frame clones here, not all; method: immunoSEQ multiplex PCR. The sample contains under 75,000 clones, roughly 80% of which appear only once. The starting material was CD4+ T cells from PBMCs cultured with SARS-CoV-2 spike peptides, obtained before COVID-19 vaccination. These TCRs come from a human donor who received a COVID-19 vaccine.

This clone was found once. The rearrangement joins TRBV9 to TRBJ2-3; 13 bases fit TRBD2. The CDR3 spans 15 residues. Germline V CDR1 and CDR2: SGDLS, YYNGEE. Trimming took 7 bases from V and 6 from J; bases not matched to a gene: 8. The CDR3 region has the DNA TGTGCCAGCTCCCAGACTAGCGGGGGGCGGGATACGCAGTATTTT. Its protein is CASSQTSGGRDTQYF.

The chain couples TRBV6-1 to TRBJ2-7; D gene unclear. The CDR3 has 15 amino acids. Looked up from germline, CDR1 is MNHNS and CDR2 is SASEGT. V was clipped by 2 bases and J by 3 bases, with 14 bases between them. CDR3 nucleotide sequence: TGTGCCAGCAGTGAATTTTCGGTAGCAAACTACGAGCAGTACGTC. Protein sequence: CASSEFSVANYEQYV.

V usage is TRBV6-5 and J usage is TRBJ2-2; TRBD1 might be the D (6 bases). The CDR3 has 13 residues. The germline V gene has CDR1 MNHEY and CDR2 SVGAGI. The V and J ends lost 6 bases and 5 bases respectively, with 10 bases between them. CDR3 amino acids: CASRPTGTGELFF. The CDR3 coding sequence is TGTGCCAGCAGACCTACAGGGACCGGGGAGCTGTTTTTT.

V gene TRBV30 combines with J gene TRBJ2-3; 9 bases map to TRBD1. With 2 bases clipped from V and 3 bases from J, the junction kept 6 bases outside the gene matches. This CDR3 has 15 amino acids. Looked up from germline, CDR1 is GTSNPN and CDR2 is SVGIG (reference sequence). CDR3 DNA sequence: TGTGCCTGGAGTACACAGGGGGCTCGGACAGATACGCAGTATTTT. Protein product: CAWSTQGARTDTQYF.

This chain links TRBV3-1 (or the pseudogene TRBV3-2) with TRBJ2-1; 8 bases are a match to TRBD1. Losses at the gene ends were 3 bases for V and 5 bases for J; bases not matched to a gene: 9. Germline CDR1 is LGHDT and CDR2 is YNNKEL (reference sequence). The CDR3 covers 16 residues. For the CDR3, the DNA is TGTGCCAGCAGCCAGGAACACAGGGGGAGGAACAATGAGCAGTTCTTC. Protein sequence: CASSQEHRGRNNEQFF.

J is TRBJ2-3 and V is TRBV30; D perhaps matches TRBD2 (5 bases). The CDR3 runs to 16 residues. Trimming cost V 6 bases and J 2 bases, with 21 bases left between them. Looked up from germline, CDR1 is GTSNPN and CDR2 is SVGIG (reference sequence). This chain's CDR3 is CACQRRLATFTDTQYF. The CDR3 DNA follows: TGTGCCTGCCAAAGGAGGCTTGCAACTTTCACAGATACGCAGTATTTT.

The chain combines TRBV7-2 with TRBJ2-3, with a weak D call TRBD2 (6 bases). V was clipped by 2 bases and J by 4 bases, with 16 bases between them. The CDR3 contains 16 residues. Germline CDR1 is SGHTA and CDR2 is FQGNSA. The CDR3 here is CASSLRQGGVADTQYF. CDR3 DNA sequence: TGTGCCAGCAGCTTAAGACAAGGCGGGGTGGCAGATACGCAGTATTTT.

This chain links TRBV5-1 with TRBJ1-6; TRBD1 matches at 9 bases. Germline assignment: CDR1 SGHRS and CDR2 YFSETQ. V trimming: 3 bases; J trimming: 5 bases; junction bases outside the gene matches: 3. CDR3 length equals 15 residues. CDR3 nucleotides: TGCGCCAGCAGCTCCCGGACAGGGGATAATTCACCCCTCCACTTT. Its translation is CASSSRTGDNSPLHF.

The chain combines TRBV3-1 (or the pseudogene TRBV3-2) with TRBJ1-6, with 10 bases matching TRBD1. The CDR3 is 16 amino acids. Germline trimming cut 0 bases from V and 10 bases from J; bases unmatched to any gene: 6. Per the germline V gene, CDR1 is LGHDT and CDR2 is YNNKEL (reference sequence). The CDR3 region has the DNA TGTGCCAGCAGCCAAGATAGGGGACAGGGGACATCACCCCTCCACTTT. This encodes CASSQDRGQGTSPLHF.